Presented here are 3 T cell receptor beta chains from one specimen sequenced in a study of blood T cells in healthy people across ages. The use of a sample-barcoded 5' primer and a J-beta primer mix characterized a second PCR of roughly 6 to 11 cycles. TCRdb reprocessed the 5' RACE reads via MiXCR and lists one record per CDR3 protein. Counted here are about 640,000 distinct CDR3 sequences, roughly three fifths occurring once; the ten biggest clones make up 35% to 40%. Sequenced: blood. All receptors come from a man aged 60 to 69 in good health.

The rearrangement links TRBV5-1 to TRBJ1-4; no clear D gene. CDR1 is SGHRS and CDR2 is YFSETQ in the germline V gene. V lost 3 bases, J lost 0 bases, and 9 bases lay in between. This CDR3 is built from 15 residues. The DNA of the CDR3 is TGCGCCAGCAGCTCAGGACGGGCAACTAATGAAAAACTGTTTTTT. This encodes CASSSGRATNEKLFF.

The sample holds a few counts of this clonotype. The gene calls are TRBV5-1 and TRBJ1-6, with D perhaps matching TRBD1 (5 bases). Germline V gives CDR1 SGHRS, CDR2 YFSETQ. The CDR3 consists of 16 residues. V was trimmed by 0 bases and J by 3 bases, leaving 10 bases between them. The CDR3 nucleotides are TGCGCCAGCAGCTTGGGCGACAGAGTCTATAATTCACCCCTCCACTTT. The encoded protein is CASSLGDRVYNSPLHF.

The rearrangement uses TRBV12-3 or TRBV12-4 and TRBJ1-6; tentatively, D is TRBD1 (5 bases). The CDR3 totals 13 residues. V dropped 5 bases and J dropped 9 bases, with 11 bases sitting between them. DNA for the CDR3: TGTGCCAGCAGTCCACCGGGGGGTTCACCCCTCCACTTT. Residues: CASSPPGGSPLHF.